Described below is a single T cell receptor beta chain sequence and its context. Its target is unknown. Here immunoSEQ multiplex PCR was the method, and the copy in TCRdb shows in-frame clones only, minus some. The data hold 2,000 to 3,000 clones, with around 35% observed a single time. This sample is part of a study of T cells in localized non-small cell lung cancer. General study findings and limits: Adjacent lung held a median around 56 of the top 100 tumor clones.

J lost 5 bases, V lost 5 bases, and 9 bases had no gene match. The CDR3 totals 15 residues. Germline CDR1 and CDR2: LNHDA and SQIVND (reference sequence). Sequencing was performed on lung tumor tissue, taken before any cancer treatment. This TCR derives from a man aged 35 to 69 with stage II lung adenocarcinoma. The rearrangement links TRBV19 to TRBJ2-5; 9 bases line up with TRBD1. The CDR3 region is CASSSSGTGYETQYF. In DNA form, the CDR3 reads TGTGCCAGTAGTTCGTCCGGGACAGGGTATGAGACCCAGTACTTC.